The entry below describes one TCR beta chain. Its antigen remains unknown. These data are taken from a study of identical twins. General study points: Fewer insertions characterized abundant cord blood beta clonotypes, whereas memory repertoires showed none. Partly confounded zero-insertion analyses could result from invariant MAIT and iNKT cells.

Per the germline V gene, CDR1 is LGHNA and CDR2 is YNFKEQ. The CDR3 length is 15 residues. A universal primer site came from template switching; cDNA carried unique molecular identifiers. TCRdb independently ran MiXCR on the 5' RACE reads; one entry per CDR3 protein. The sample shows around 1.7 million distinct CDR3 sequences, about 31% of them seen only once. This TCR derives from a newborn girl in good health. This chain joins TRBV4-2 and TRBJ2-5; no definite D call. The last part of the DNA fits TRBJ2-7 better; the J call may be wrong. Sequenced: cord blood. In nucleotides, the CDR3 is TGTGCCAGCAGCCAAGATGGAGCAAACCCCTACGAGCAGTACTTC. It codes for CASSQDGANPYEQYF.